A single sample gave rise to the 27 T cell receptor beta chains below, sequenced in a study of blood T cell repertoires in COVID-19. Data came from immunoSEQ multiplex PCR; TCRdb stores just in-frame clones and leaves some out. The repertoire has 200,000 to 250,000 clones, around 86% of them found once; the top ten carry approximately 1.7%. The sequenced sample was PBMCs or T cells enriched from blood (not recorded which). The receptors derive from a woman in her forties or fifties who had recovered from COVID-19.

V is TRBV5-1 and J is TRBJ2-1, with TRBD2 identical over 12 bases. The junction had 0 bases not matched to a gene; V was cut back by 1 base and J by 1 base. The CDR3 is 16 amino acids. The germline gives CDR1 SGHRS, CDR2 YFSETQ. The CDR3 reads CASSLTSGRSYNEQFF. DNA for the CDR3: TGCGCCAGCAGCTTGACTAGCGGGAGGTCCTACAATGAGCAGTTCTTC.

Only one count was recorded for this clone. V and J are TRBV5-1 and TRBJ2-3; D is perhaps TRBD1 (6 bases). In germline, CDR1 is SGHRS, CDR2 YFSETQ. Deletions cut 6 bases from V and 2 bases from J, with 10 bases between. The CDR3 has 13 residues. DNA for the CDR3: TGCGCCAGCACAACAGGGCCCACAGATACGCAGTATTTT. This sequence encodes CASTTGPTDTQYF.

J is TRBJ1-5 and V is TRBV6-5, with unresolved D. The CDR3 has 12 amino acids. The germline V gene has CDR1 MNHEY and CDR2 SVGAGI. Trimming stripped 9 bases from V and 1 base from J, with 7 bases between. CDR3: CASGRSNQPQHF. In nucleotides, the CDR3 is TGTGCCAGTGGGAGGAGCAATCAGCCCCAGCATTTT.

This clone was counted once. In nucleotides, the CDR3 is TGCGCCAGCAGGCCTATTGGTGATAGCAATCAGCCCCAGCATTTT. Protein product: CASRPIGDSNQPQHF. The chain combines TRBV5-1 with TRBJ1-5; D not certain. V was trimmed by 5 bases and J by 0 bases, leaving 12 bases between them. Germline assignment: CDR1 SGHRS and CDR2 YFSETQ. This CDR3 region has 15 residues.

V and J are TRBV19 and TRBJ1-5; D not resolved. The CDR3 consists of 13 residues. CDR1 is LNHDA, CDR2 SQIVND, per germline (reference sequence). Trimming removed 9 bases from V and 4 bases from J, with 13 bases in between. The CDR3, as DNA: TGTGCCAGCGAGCCCCGGGGAAATCAGCCCCAGCATTTT. This codes for CASEPRGNQPQHF.

The chain couples TRBV3-1 (or the pseudogene TRBV3-2) to TRBJ1-2, with 7 nucleotides matching TRBD1. V was pared by 2 bases and J by 4 bases, with 7 bases of the junction left unmatched. CDR3 length: 15 residues. Germline V gene data show CDR1 as LGHDT and CDR2 as YNNKEL (reference sequence). CDR3: CASSQQTGNSYGYTF. Here the CDR3 DNA reads TGTGCCAGCAGCCAACAGACAGGGAATAGCTATGGCTACACCTTC.

V usage is TRBV1 and J usage is TRBJ1-5; TRBD1 is the table's D call, not checked against the DNA. TRBV1 is listed as a pseudogene. There are 15 residues in the CDR3. The CDR3 region is CTSHRGPQGNQPQHF. The CDR3 coding sequence is TGCACCAGCCACAGGGGTCCCCAAGGTAATCAGCCCCAGCATTTT.

This clone was observed once. The DNA for the CDR3 is TGTGCCAGCATTGTCGCGGGGCCCCGCAATGAGCAGTTCTTC. Its translation is CASIVAGPRNEQFF. The chain recombines TRBV28 with TRBJ2-1; tentatively, D is TRBD2 (6 bases). V was pared by 7 bases and J by 6 bases, with 16 bases between. Germline lookup yields CDR1 MDHEN and CDR2 SYDVKM. The CDR3 consists of 14 residues. The full variable domain, its missing parts supplied by reference TRBV28 and TRBJ2-1, is DVKVTQSSRYLVKRTGEKVFLECVQDMDHENMFWYRQDPGLGLRLIYFSYDVKMKEKGDIPEGYSVSREKKERFSLILESASTNQTSMYLCASIVAGPRNEQFFGPGTRLTVL.

The count of this clone is one. The genes are TRBV14 and TRBJ1-1, with D perhaps matching TRBD1 (5 bases). Germline CDR1 and CDR2: SGHDN and FVKESK. This CDR3 region has 13 residues. Trimming took off 2 bases at V and 11 bases at J, with 15 bases between the two ends. The CDR3 DNA reads TGTGCCAGCAGCCAAAACCCGGGACTACGGGCTTTCTTT. It encodes CASSQNPGLRAFF.

V gene TRBV10-3 combines with J gene TRBJ2-1, with 8 nucleotides matching TRBD2. The V and J ends lost 3 bases and 3 bases, in that order; junction bases with no gene match: 10. The V gene's germline CDR1 is ENHRY and CDR2 SYGVKD. CDR3 size: 17 residues. The CDR3 coding sequence is TGTGCCATCAGTGATGTGTCTGCGGGGGGAAACTACAATGAGCAGTTCTTC. Protein product: CAISDVSAGGNYNEQFF.

The chain joins TRBV13 to TRBJ2-1; D is possibly TRBD2 (6 bases). Germline CDR1 reads PRHDT; CDR2 reads FYEKMQ (reference sequence). This CDR3 region has 16 residues. Trimming took 4 bases from V and 0 from J, leaving 13 bases between them. As DNA, the CDR3 is TGTGCCAGCAGCTCGGGGGTTCATAGCTCCTACAATGAGCAGTTCTTC. Protein product: CASSSGVHSSYNEQFF.

V and J are TRBV12-3 or TRBV12-4 and TRBJ1-3, with TRBD1 matching over 7 bases. The CDR3 totals 12 residues. With 5 bases clipped from V and 8 bases from J, the junction kept 3 bases outside the gene matches. The CDR3 DNA reads TGTGCCAGCAGTAGACAGGGATACACCATATATTTT. Its protein product is CASSRQGYTIYF.

This clone was detected a few times. At one end the junction does not follow the germline gene, possibly because of a read error. This chain links TRBV7-7 with TRBJ2-5; D uncertain. CDR1 and CDR2 (germline): SSHAT, FNYEAQ (reference sequence). The length of the CDR3 is 15 residues. The CDR3 sequence: CASSSHPHNQETQYF. The CDR3 DNA is TGTGCTAGCAGCTCACACCCCCACAACCAAGAGACCCAGTACTTC.

The chain has TRBV7-3 and TRBJ2-7, with TRBD2 as a possible D gene (5 bases). Germline V gene lookup returns CDR1 SGHTA and CDR2 FQGTGA. The CDR3 spans 14 residues. V was trimmed by 3 bases and J by 2 bases, leaving 11 bases between them. CDR3 DNA sequence: TGTGCCAGCAGCTTCGAGGGATTTGCCTACGAGCAGTACTTC. It encodes CASSFEGFAYEQYF.

The chain is built from TRBV29-1 and TRBJ2-7; 8 bases agree with TRBD2. The CDR3 extends over 12 amino acids. The germline V gene has CDR1 SQVTM and CDR2 ANQGSEA. V trimming: 7 bases; J trimming: 3 bases; junction bases outside the gene matches: 5. In DNA, the CDR3 is TGCAGCGCGGGTCGGGGGGGCTACGAGCAGTACTTC. Residues: CSAGRGGYEQYF.

J is TRBJ1-2 and V is TRBV30; possibly TRBD1 for D (5 bases). CDR1 GTSNPN and CDR2 SVGIG come from the germline V gene (reference sequence). V was clipped by 1 base and J by 4 bases, with 13 bases between them. This CDR3 has 14 residues. In nucleotides, the CDR3 is TGTGCCTGGAGTGAAAGGGGATGGGGCTATGGCTACACCTTC. Amino acid sequence: CAWSERGWGYGYTF.

The gene calls are TRBV29-1 and TRBJ1-1, with D unresolved. V lost 3 bases and J 0 bases, leaving 11 bases between the germline ends. Germline V gene data show CDR1 as SQVTM and CDR2 as ANQGSEA. CDR3 length: 14 amino acids. The CDR3 protein is CSVEVPGLNTEAFF. CDR3 bases: TGCAGCGTTGAGGTCCCGGGTTTGAACACTGAAGCTTTCTTT.

This rearrangement joins TRBV7-9 to TRBJ2-1, with D tentatively TRBD2 (6 bases). Trimming stripped 1 base from V and 5 bases from J, with 9 bases between. Germline CDR1 SEHNR, CDR2 FQNEAQ (reference sequence). This CDR3 has 14 residues. CDR3 in amino acids: CASSLVLANNEQFF. The DNA of the CDR3 is TGTGCCAGCAGCTTAGTCCTAGCGAACAATGAGCAGTTCTTC.

This clone has a single count. The chain is built from TRBV6-2 or TRBV6-3 and TRBJ1-4; 7 bases align to TRBD1. CDR3 length: 14 residues. Germline CDR1 and CDR2: MNHEY and SVGEGT. V lost 6 bases to trimming and J lost 7 bases; unmatched junction nucleotides: 8. The DNA of the CDR3 is TGTGCCAGCAGCTCGACAGGGCTCAGTGAAAAACTGTTTTTT. Translated, it gives CASSSTGLSEKLFF.

The chain uses TRBV28 and TRBJ1-2; unclear D gene. The CDR3 sequence is 16 residues long. Germline CDR1 is MDHEN and CDR2 is SYDVKM. V was clipped by 3 bases and J by 5 bases, with 19 bases between them. For the CDR3, the DNA is TGTGCCAGCAGTTTTTTGTTGAGACGGGAGAGTTATGGCTACACCTTC. Its translation: CASSFLLRRESYGYTF.

The genes are TRBV10-2 and TRBJ2-3, with 7 bases matching TRBD2. V was clipped by 7 bases and J by 8 bases; unmatched bases: 15. Germline lookup yields CDR1 WSHSY and CDR2 SAAADI. This CDR3 spans 15 amino acids. The CDR3 region is CASNEAGVRPGTQYF. CDR3 bases: TGCGCCAGCAACGAGGCGGGGGTGCGTCCCGGTACGCAGTATTTT.

The gene calls are TRBV5-1 and TRBJ2-7, with 12 positions matching TRBD2. The CDR3 has 15 residues. After removal of 5 bases from V and 0 bases from J, the junction contained 3 bases not matched to a gene. Germline-derived CDR1 and CDR2 are SGHRS and YFSETQ. The CDR3 sequence: CASSKTSGSSYEQYF. CDR3 nucleotides: TGCGCCAGCAGTAAGACTAGCGGGAGCTCCTACGAGCAGTACTTC.

About this clone: The junction does not match germline at one end; this may be a read error. The chain combines TRBV3-1 (or the pseudogene TRBV3-2) with TRBJ2-5, with 7 bases lining up with TRBD2. Germline CDR1 LGHDT, CDR2 YNNKEL (reference sequence). The CDR3 runs to 12 residues. Here the CDR3 DNA reads TGTGCCAGCTGCCACGGGGGGGAGACCCAGTACTTC. Amino acid sequence: CASCHGGETQYF.

V usage is TRBV19 and J usage is TRBJ1-1, with a tentative D call TRBD1 (6 bases). V was shortened by 2 bases and J by 2 bases, with 12 bases between the two germline ends. Per the germline V gene, CDR1 is LNHDA and CDR2 is SQIVND (reference sequence). The CDR3 sequence is 15 residues long. The CDR3 is CASSITGPGNTEAFF. For the CDR3, the DNA is TGTGCCAGTAGTATAACAGGGCCGGGTAACACTGAAGCTTTCTTT.

Points on this clone: Other DNA sequences in this specimen translate into the identical CDR3. V is TRBV27 and J is TRBJ1-2; D remains ambiguous. Trimming took 0 bases from V and 3 from J, leaving 5 bases between them. This CDR3 is built from 13 residues. The germline CDR1 and CDR2 sequences are MNHEY and SMNVEV (reference sequence). The CDR3 nucleotides are TGTGCCAGCAGTTTATCAGGAGACTATGGCTACACCTTC. Translating gives CASSLSGDYGYTF.

The chain combines TRBV9 with TRBJ2-7, with D perhaps TRBD2 (5 bases). The CDR3 has 15 amino acids. Trimming took 0 bases from V and 2 from J, leaving 12 bases between them. Germline V gives CDR1 SGDLS, CDR2 YYNGEE. CDR3 DNA sequence: TGTGCCAGCAGCGTAGACCGGACTTCCCCCTACGAGCAGTACTTC. Translation gives CASSVDRTSPYEQYF. The whole variable domain, remainder taken from reference TRBV9 and TRBJ2-7, is DSGVTQTPKHLITATGQRVTLRCSPRSGDLSVYWYQQSLDQGLQFLIQYYNGEERAKGNILERFSAQQFPDLHSELNLSSLELGDSALYFCASSVDRTSPYEQYFGPGTRLTVT.

The chain carries TRBV6-5 and TRBJ2-1, with D unresolved. This CDR3 contains 15 residues. The V and J ends lost 0 bases and 0 bases respectively, with 6 bases between them. In germline, CDR1 is MNHEY, CDR2 SVGAGI. In nucleotides, the CDR3 is TGTGCCAGCAGTTACTCGGGCAGCTCCTACAATGAGCAGTTCTTC. Protein: CASSYSGSSYNEQFF.